The clone carrying this T cell receptor beta chain was found a few times. The antigen remains undetermined. The use of a sample-barcoded 5' primer and a J-beta primer mix characterized a second PCR of about 7 to 12 cycles. TCRdb re-analysed the 5' RACE reads in MiXCR, keeping a single row per CDR3 protein. The table shows 600,000 or so distinct CDR3 sequences, with roughly 21% occurring only once. The CDR3 is made up of 24 amino acids. The data originate from a study of blood T cells in healthy people across ages. Study findings and constraints: Long-lived donors exceeded aged donors in naive CD4+ cells and diversity.

The rearrangement joins TRBV21-1 to TRBJ2-1; TRBD2 is taken as the D call from the table, unchecked against the DNA. TRBV21-1 is a documented pseudogene. This clonotype was sampled from a man between 65 and 80 years old in good health. Sequencing input: blood. The CDR3 here is CASSKIRRTGASGSEFVTYNEQFF. CDR3 in DNA: TGTGCCAGCAGCAAAATCAGAAGGACAGGGGCTAGCGGGAGCGAATTTGTGACCTACAATGAGCAGTTCTTC.